This T cell receptor beta chain comes out of a study of cytomegalovirus exposure and HLA in healthy donors. Both 60 Vbeta primers and 13 Jbeta primers went into the PCR. Here immunoSEQ multiplex PCR was the method, and the copy in TCRdb shows in-frame clones only, minus some. The data show roughly 120,000 clones, around three quarters seen once. With respect to this clone: Its matching antigen is unknown.

This CDR3 has 15 amino acids. V was pared by 3 bases and J by 6 bases, with 9 bases of the junction left unmatched. The V gene's germline CDR1 is SGHDT and CDR2 YYEEEE. General study results and limits: Across donors, sequencing depth was assumed by presence/absence analyses to be roughly uniform.

The V and J genes are TRBV5-6 and TRBJ2-3, with 8 bases identical to TRBD1. This clonotype was sampled from a human donor in good health. Sequencing input: PBMCs. The CDR3 is CASSSTGAVMDTQYF. CDR3 nucleotides: TGTGCCAGCAGCTCGACAGGGGCGGTTATGGATACGCAGTATTTT.